The next 16 T cell receptor beta chains were all read from a single sample in a study of blood T cell repertoires in COVID-19. Profiled with immunoSEQ multiplex PCR; TCRdb holds only in-frame clones, not every one. The table has 300,000 to 350,000 clones, over 90% seen once. Specimen: PBMCs or T cells enriched from blood (not recorded which). The receptors come from a woman aged 30 to 39 who had been exposed to COVID-19.

J is TRBJ1-5 and V is TRBV2; D is possibly TRBD1 (6 bases). Trimming took off 6 bases at V and 3 bases at J, with 15 bases between the two ends. This CDR3 region has 15 residues. Germline values: CDR1 SNHLY, CDR2 FYNNEI. The CDR3 DNA sequence: TGTGCCAGCAGCGGAAGGGGGAGCCACAATCAGCCCCAGCATTTT. The encoded protein is CASSGRGSHNQPQHF.

The chain joins TRBV7-8 to TRBJ2-7; TRBD1 aligns across 9 bases. From germline, CDR1 is SGHVS and CDR2 FQNEAQ. There are 15 residues in the CDR3. Here the CDR3 reads CASSPGTGSSYEQYF. Written as DNA, the CDR3 is TGTGCATCCAGCCCTGGGACAGGGAGCTCCTACGAGCAGTACTTC. The full variable domain, with the rest looked up from reference TRBV7-8 and TRBJ2-7, is GAGVSQSPRYKVAKRGQDVALRCDPISGHVSLFWYQQALGQGPEFLTYFQNEAQLDKSGLPSDRFFAERPEGSVSTLKIQRTQQEDSAVYLCASSPGTGSSYEQYFGPGTRLTVT.

The chain couples TRBV10-2 to TRBJ1-6; D is perhaps TRBD1 (5 bases). CDR1 and CDR2 from the germline V gene are WSHSY and SAAADI. The CDR3 consists of 14 residues. The V gene lost 2 bases and the J gene lost 7 bases, with 9 bases spanning the gap. CDR3 nucleotides: TGCGCCAGCAGTGAGCAGGGTTGGAATTCACCCCTCCACTTT. This sequence encodes CASSEQGWNSPLHF.

The chain recombines TRBV5-1 with TRBJ2-7, with D possibly TRBD1 on 6 matching bases. The CDR3 totals 14 residues. Trimming left V 4 bases short and J 2 bases short, with 13 bases between. In germline, CDR1 is SGHRS, CDR2 YFSETQ. The CDR3 nucleotides read TGCGCCAGCAGCATGCAGGGGTTCGCCTACGAGCAGTACTTC. Translating it yields CASSMQGFAYEQYF. Full variable domain (missing parts from reference TRBV5-1 and TRBJ2-7): KAGVTQTPRYLIKTRGQQVTLSCSPISGHRSVSWYQQTPGQGLQFLFEYFSETQRNKGNFPGRFSGRQFSNSRSEMNVSTLELGDSALYLCASSMQGFAYEQYFGPGTRLTVT.

The rearrangement uses TRBV19 and TRBJ2-1, with 9 bases identical to TRBD2. The CDR3 contains 14 residues. Germline CDR1 and CDR2: LNHDA and SQIVND (reference sequence). Trimming removed 7 bases from V and 8 bases from J; junction bases left unmatched: 9. The CDR3 is CASTEGLARDEQFF. The CDR3 nucleotides read TGTGCCAGTACCGAGGGACTAGCCAGGGATGAGCAGTTCTTC.

The chain carries TRBV21-1 and TRBJ1-2; the listed D gene, TRBD1, was not tested against the DNA. TRBV21-1 is classified as a pseudogene. The CDR3 runs 15 residues. The CDR3 is CASSKGFRANYGYTF. In nucleotides, the CDR3 is TGTGCCAGCAGCAAGGGGTTCAGGGCTAACTATGGCTACACCTTC.

The chain links TRBV27 to TRBJ1-1; 9 bases match TRBD1. The J segment lost 1 base and the V segment lost 4 bases, leaving 10 bases of the junction unmatched. Germline loops: CDR1 MNHEY, CDR2 SMNVEV (reference sequence). The CDR3 consists of 17 residues. The CDR3 bases are TGTGCCAGCAGTTCCTACAGGGGGCGGATAGAGAACACTGAAGCTTTCTTT. It yields the protein CASSSYRGRIENTEAFF.

The CDR3 spells CASSITGTVATNEKLFF. DNA for the CDR3: TGTGCCAGTAGTATCACCGGGACAGTAGCAACTAATGAAAAACTGTTTTTT. V gene TRBV19 combines with J gene TRBJ1-4; 7 bases are shared with TRBD1. Germline V lookup: CDR1 LNHDA, CDR2 SQIVND (reference sequence). Trimming took 3 bases from V and 0 from J; bases not matched to a gene: 7. The CDR3 sequence is 17 residues long.

The chain uses TRBV5-4 and TRBJ2-3; a possible D gene is TRBD2 (6 bases). Germline V gene data show CDR1 as SGHNT and CDR2 as YYREEE (reference sequence). The V gene lost 0 bases and the J gene lost 5 bases, with 16 bases spanning the gap. CDR3 length: 16 amino acids. The CDR3, as DNA: TGTGCCAGCAGCTTGGTCTCGGCTAGCGTAGAAGATACGCAGTATTTT. Translating gives CASSLVSASVEDTQYF. Combining the CDR3 with reference TRBV5-4 and TRBJ2-3 gives the whole variable domain ETGVTQSPTHLIKTRGQQVTLRCSSQSGHNTVSWYQQALGQGPQFIFQYYREEENGRGNFPPRFSGLQFPNYSSELNVNALELDDSALYLCASSLVSASVEDTQYFGPGTRLTVL.

This chain joins TRBV28 and TRBJ1-2; 9 bases agree with TRBD1. The CDR3 sequence is 19 residues long. Germline V gives CDR1 MDHEN, CDR2 SYDVKM. Trimming took 2 bases from V and 2 from J; bases not matched to a gene: 15. The CDR3: CASSLELRPTGQGNYGYTF. CDR3 DNA sequence: TGTGCCAGCAGTTTAGAGCTCCGACCTACGGGACAGGGAAACTATGGCTACACCTTC.

The chain combines TRBV19 with TRBJ1-4; 8 bases align to TRBD1. The CDR3 sequence is 17 residues long. Germline V gene data show CDR1 as LNHDA and CDR2 as SQIVND (reference sequence). V shed 3 bases and J 0 bases; nucleotides not matched to a gene: 6. DNA for the CDR3: TGTGCCAGTAGTATGAACAGGGGGTCTCCAACTAATGAAAAACTGTTTTTT. It encodes CASSMNRGSPTNEKLFF.

The V gene is TRBV4-3, the J gene TRBJ2-3, with 12 bases aligning to TRBD2. Trimming took 1 base from V and 4 from J; bases not matched to a gene: 3. CDR1 LGHNA and CDR2 YSLEER come from the germline V gene. CDR3 length: 16 amino acids. The CDR3 DNA reads as TGCGCCAGCAGCCAAGCTAGCGGGGGGGCGGCAGATACGCAGTATTTT. Translating it yields CASSQASGGAADTQYF.

This clone has more than one count but fewer than ten. The chain couples TRBV3-1 (or the pseudogene TRBV3-2) to TRBJ1-2, with TRBD1 as a possible D gene (6 bases). V lost 3 bases and J lost 8, with 13 bases in between. CDR1 and CDR2 from the germline V gene are LGHDT and YNNKEL (reference sequence). The CDR3 spans 13 residues. The CDR3: CASSQGVGGGYTF. As DNA, the CDR3 is TGTGCCAGCAGCCAGGGGGTAGGGGGAGGCTACACCTTC.

The V call is TRBV10-3, the J call TRBJ2-3; 9 nucleotides line up with TRBD2. Germline V gene data show CDR1 as ENHRY and CDR2 as SYGVKD. V gave up 10 bases and J gave up 5 bases; unmatched junction bases: 10. CDR3 size: 14 residues. The CDR3 sequence is CASGGVLYGDTQYF. DNA for the CDR3: TGTGCCAGCGGGGGGGTTCTTTATGGAGATACGCAGTATTTT.

The V call is TRBV9, the J call TRBJ1-6; D unresolved. V lost 0 bases and J lost 9, with 13 bases in between. CDR1 SGDLS and CDR2 YYNGEE come from the germline V gene. This CDR3 is 15 amino acids long. The CDR3 here is CASSVAEAHSSPLHF. The CDR3 DNA follows: TGTGCCAGCAGCGTAGCAGAGGCACATAGTTCACCCCTCCACTTT.

This clone was found a few times. The sample has other DNA sequences that encode this CDR3 too. The V and J genes are TRBV9 and TRBJ1-2, with TRBD1 identical over 8 bases. Germline CDR1 reads SGDLS; CDR2 reads YYNGEE. V trimming: 0 bases; J trimming: 2 bases; junction bases outside the gene matches: 3. This CDR3 is 15 amino acids long. The CDR3 DNA is TGTGCCAGCAGCGTAGAAACAGGGGGGAACTATGGCTACACCTTC. Translated: CASSVETGGNYGYTF. Looking up the rest from reference TRBV9 and TRBJ1-2 gives the full variable domain: DSGVTQTPKHLITATGQRVTLRCSPRSGDLSVYWYQQSLDQGLQFLIQYYNGEERAKGNILERFSAQQFPDLHSELNLSSLELGDSALYFCASSVETGGNYGYTFGSGTRLTVV.